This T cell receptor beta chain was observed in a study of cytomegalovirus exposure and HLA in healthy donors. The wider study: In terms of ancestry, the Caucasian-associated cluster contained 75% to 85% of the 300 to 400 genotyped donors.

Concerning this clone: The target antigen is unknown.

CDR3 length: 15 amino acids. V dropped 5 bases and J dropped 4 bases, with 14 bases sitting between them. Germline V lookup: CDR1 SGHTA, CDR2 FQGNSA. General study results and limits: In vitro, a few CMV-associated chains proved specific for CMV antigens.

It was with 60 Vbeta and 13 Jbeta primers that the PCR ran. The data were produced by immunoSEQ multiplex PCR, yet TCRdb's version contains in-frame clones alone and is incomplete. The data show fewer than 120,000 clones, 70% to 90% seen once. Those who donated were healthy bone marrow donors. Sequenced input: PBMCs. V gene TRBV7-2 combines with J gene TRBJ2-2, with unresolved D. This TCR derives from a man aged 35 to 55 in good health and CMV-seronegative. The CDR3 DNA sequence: TGTGCCAGCAGCCCGGAAGGCTCTAGCACCGGGGAGCTGTTTTTT. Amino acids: CASSPEGSSTGELFF. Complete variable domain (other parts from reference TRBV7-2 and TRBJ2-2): GAGVSQSPSNKVTEKGKDVELRCDPISGHTALYWYRQSLGQGLEFLIYFQGNSAPDKSGLPSDRFSAERTGGSVSTLTIQRTQQEDSAVYLCASSPEGSSTGELFFGEGSRLTVL.